This TCR beta chain is from a study of T cells in tuberculosis. Study findings and constraints: GEM motif frequencies gave 60% to 70% accuracy; the GMM repertoire gave roughly 90%. Active tuberculosis alpha repertoires lay closer to GMM-specific TCRs than controls'. The TCR-beta difference was not significant; alpha differences partly reflected length.

In the case of this clone: The antigen is undetermined.

Each clinical donor contributed on average roughly 92,000 T cells from unsorted cryopreserved PBMC. The CDR3 runs to 15 residues. Trimming removed 6 bases from V and 5 bases from J, with 14 bases in between. Looked up from germline, CDR1 is SGHTA and CDR2 is FQGNSA. Generated by immunoSEQ multiplex PCR, the TCRdb table keeps only in-frame clones and is missing some. The data show 30,000 to 35,000 clones, with roughly 92% seen just once and 2% to 2.5% held by the top ten. The sequence came from a donor between 10 and 35 years old with latent tuberculosis or without tuberculosis infection. Source material: PBMCs. This sequence joins TRBV7-2 and TRBJ1-6; D might be TRBD1 (5 bases). CDR3 in amino acids: CASSRQLQNNSPLHF. The CDR3 DNA reads TGTGCCAGCAGTCGACAGCTTCAAAATAATTCACCCCTCCACTTT.